A single sample is the source of the 18 T cell receptor beta chains below, sequenced in a study of liver allograft versus peripheral blood T cells (dated by TCRdb to the early 2020s). Background for the entire study: In liver transplant recipients, the study looked at T cell receptor repertoires in the peripheral blood and set them against the repertoires found within the transplanted livers.

TCRdb names Illumina MiSeq as the instrument used. TCRdb reran the public reads through fastp at Q25 and MiXCR, keeping productive beta chains. CDR3 protein sequences are deduplicated, and each keeps its most common genes and DNA. Present in this sample are fewer than 8,500 distinct CDR3 sequences, approximately 17% of which were seen just once. The top ten clones comprise roughly 4.4% of the sample. The origin of the receptors is a human patient who had a liver transplant. Following a transplant, some T cells may be graft donor cells, not patient cells.

The V gene is TRBV12-5, the J gene TRBJ2-7, with a tentative D call TRBD2 (5 bases). The CDR3 spans 16 residues. Trimming stripped 1 base from V and 2 bases from J, with 15 bases between. CDR1 is LGHNT and CDR2 is FRNRAP in the germline V gene. The CDR3 region has the DNA TGTGCTAGTGGTTTGGACGACCGGGATACTACCTACGAGCAGTACTTC. Translating it yields CASGLDDRDTTYEQYF.

This clonotype is medium-sized (0.01 to 0.1%). V is TRBV15 and J is TRBJ1-6, with D maybe TRBD1 (5 bases). Germline V lookup: CDR1 LNHNV, CDR2 YYDKDF (reference sequence). The CDR3 is made up of 14 amino acids. Trimming removed 4 bases from V and 9 bases from J, with 13 bases in between. The DNA of the CDR3 is TGTGCCACCAGCAATGGTCAGGGAACTTCACCCCTCCACTTT. Protein: CATSNGQGTSPLHF.

To note about this clonotype: The CDR3 ends on some other residue instead of the conserved phenylalanine or tryptophan, so this is likely a read error. This chain connects TRBV2 to TRBJ1-5; maybe TRBD1 (5 bases). Trimming pared 6 bases from V and 2 bases from J, leaving 14 bases between. The CDR3 totals 15 residues. CDR1 is SNHLY and CDR2 is FYNNEI in the germline V gene. CDR3 in DNA: TGTGCCAGCAGCGGTCAGGGTTTCGGCAATCAGCCCCAGCATTTA. This translates into CASSGQGFGNQPQHL.

The CDR3 spells CASSMSHLLSYEQYF. The CDR3 nucleotides read TGTGCCAGTAGTATGAGTCACCTCCTATCCTACGAGCAGTACTTC. This sequence joins TRBV19 and TRBJ2-7; D call uncertain. In germline, CDR1 is LNHDA, CDR2 SQIVND (reference sequence). The CDR3 has 15 residues. The V and J ends lost 3 bases and 1 base respectively, with 13 bases between them.

This clonotype was counted a few times. V usage is TRBV18 and J usage is TRBJ2-3, with TRBD2 matching 8 bases. The germline V gene encodes CDR1 KGHSH and CDR2 LQKENI. The CDR3 is 21 residues long. V was clipped by 3 bases and J by 2 bases; unmatched bases: 22. CDR3 DNA sequence: TGTGCCAGCTCACCGTCCCTAAGGACAGACCAACTAGCGGAATCCACAGATACGCAGTATTTT. This translates into CASSPSLRTDQLAESTDTQYF.

The table lists this clonotype with a few counts. This rearrangement joins TRBV6-1 to TRBJ2-7; 8 nucleotides align to TRBD1. V was pared by 6 bases and J by 1 base, with 5 bases of the junction left unmatched. The CDR3 covers 14 residues. Germline V gene data show CDR1 as MNHNS and CDR2 as SASEGT. The CDR3 DNA follows: TGTGCCAGCAGAGCCCGACAGGGGTCCTACGAGCAGTACTTC. Translated, it gives CASRARQGSYEQYF.

The J gene is TRBJ1-1, the V gene TRBV14, with a possible D match to TRBD1 (5 bases). The CDR3 spans 16 residues. Germline-derived CDR1 and CDR2 are SGHDN and FVKESK. V was trimmed by 4 bases and J by 0 bases, leaving 15 bases between them. In nucleotides, the CDR3 is TGTGCCAGCAGCCTATTAGGGACGGTATTGAACACTGAAGCTTTCTTT. It specifies CASSLLGTVLNTEAFF.

The rearrangement joins TRBV20-1 to TRBJ2-3; 8 bases map to TRBD2. Germline CDR1 reads DFQATT; CDR2 reads SNEGSKA (reference sequence). V lost 2 bases, J lost 4 bases, and 11 bases stayed unmatched. This CDR3 comprises 16 residues. CDR3 amino acids: CSARRPLVAGSDTQYF. The CDR3 region has the DNA TGCAGTGCTAGAAGGCCCCTGGTAGCGGGGTCAGATACGCAGTATTTT.

This clonotype is termed medium-sized (0.01 to 0.1%). The chain uses TRBV6-5 and TRBJ1-2, with a weak D call TRBD1 (5 bases). V dropped 9 bases and J dropped 2 bases, with 16 bases sitting between them. The CDR3 extends over 14 amino acids. CDR1 is MNHEY, CDR2 SVGAGI, per germline. CDR3 nucleotide sequence: TGTGCCAGTGGGAAGTGGGGGGAAAACTATGGCTACACCTTC. Its translation: CASGKWGENYGYTF.

V and J are TRBV14 and TRBJ1-2, with TRBD1 identical over 8 bases. V lost 1 base and J lost 4; bases outside the gene matches: 5. CDR1 and CDR2 from the germline V gene are SGHDN and FVKESK. The CDR3 runs 15 residues. The CDR3, as DNA: TGTGCCAGCAGCCAAGGGGACAGGAAACCCTATGGCTACACCTTC. Protein: CASSQGDRKPYGYTF. The full variable domain, rest sourced from reference TRBV14 and TRBJ1-2, is EAGVTQFPSHSVIEKGQTVTLRCDPISGHDNLYWYRRVMGKEIKFLLHFVKESKQDESGMPNNRFLAERTGGTYSTLKVQPAELEDSGVYFCASSQGDRKPYGYTFGSGTRLTVV.

Within the sample, this clonotype is medium-sized. The chain is built from TRBV15 and TRBJ2-2; 9 nucleotides line up with TRBD1. CDR3 length equals 15 residues. Germline V gene data show CDR1 as LNHNV and CDR2 as YYDKDF (reference sequence). With V trimmed by 4 bases and J by 6 bases, 6 bases remained unmatched. DNA of the CDR3: TGTGCCACCAGCACAAACAGGGGGCGCCCCGGGGAGCTGTTTTTT. Its translation is CATSTNRGRPGELFF.

In its sample, this clonotype was seen a few times. This chain connects TRBV20-1 to TRBJ1-2; D unresolved. CDR3 size: 12 residues. CDR1 is DFQATT and CDR2 is SNEGSKA in the germline V gene (reference sequence). Trimming shortened V by 2 bases and J by 5 bases, and 9 bases separated the two germline ends. The CDR3, as DNA: TGCAGTGCTAGAATGGGCCTTTATGGCTACACCTTC. Encoded protein: CSARMGLYGYTF.

The V and J genes are TRBV28 and TRBJ2-7; 8 bases fit TRBD1. The ends lost 7 bases at V and 2 bases at J; junction bases unmatched: 16. Germline CDR1 MDHEN, CDR2 SYDVKM. The CDR3 is made up of 17 amino acids. The chain's CDR3 is CASNSQGAGWKTYEQYF. The CDR3 DNA reads TGTGCCAGCAATTCCCAGGGGGCTGGATGGAAGACCTACGAGCAGTACTTC.

The chain recombines TRBV20-1 with TRBJ2-7; maybe TRBD1 (5 bases). The length of the CDR3 is 14 residues. V was shortened by 0 bases and J by 2 bases, with 11 bases between the two germline ends. Looked up from germline, CDR1 is DFQATT and CDR2 is SNEGSKA (reference sequence). The CDR3 reads CSARDARAPYEQYF. The CDR3 nucleotides are TGCAGTGCTAGAGATGCCAGGGCACCCTACGAGCAGTACTTC.

This clonotype qualifies as medium-sized. The chain carries TRBV30 and TRBJ1-2; 7 positions agree with TRBD1. CDR1 GTSNPN and CDR2 SVGIG come from the germline V gene (reference sequence). The J segment lost 6 bases and the V segment lost 0 bases, leaving 10 bases of the junction unmatched. CDR3 length equals 15 residues. This chain's CDR3 is CAWSVRRKGAHGYTF. The CDR3, as DNA: TGTGCCTGGAGTGTACGACGGAAGGGGGCGCATGGCTACACCTTC.

This chain joins TRBV3-1 and TRBJ2-2; TRBD2 agrees at 10 bases. J gave up 7 bases and V 2 bases, and 7 bases lay outside the gene matches. CDR3 size: 16 residues. Germline-derived CDR1 and CDR2 are LGHDT and YNNKEL (reference sequence). The CDR3, as DNA: TGTGCCAGCAGCCAAACCGGGACTAGCGTGAGCGGGGAGCTGTTTTTT. Translating it yields CASSQTGTSVSGELFF.

With respect to this clonotype: This may stem from a read error, because a much larger clone lies one nucleotide away. The chain has TRBV6-5 and TRBJ2-3; tentative D call: TRBD2 (6 bases). V was pared by 0 bases and J by 5 bases, with 18 bases between. CDR3 size: 17 residues. Looked up from germline, CDR1 is MNHEY and CDR2 is SVGAGI. The CDR3 coding sequence is TGTGCCAGCAGTTACTCGCAGACCGGAGGGAACAGAGATACGCAGTATTTT. As protein: CASSYSQTGGNRDTQYF.

This clonotype qualifies as medium-sized. V is TRBV7-2 and J is TRBJ1-6, with D tentatively TRBD1 (5 bases). Germline assignment: CDR1 SGHTA and CDR2 FQGNSA. V was trimmed by 3 bases and J by 10 bases, leaving 13 bases between them. The CDR3 spans 14 residues. The DNA of the CDR3 is TGTGCCAGCAGCTTGAGCAGGGCGGAATCACCCCTCCACTTT. As protein: CASSLSRAESPLHF.